The entry that follows covers one TCR beta chain sequence. This clone was seen just once. Its antigen remains undetermined. No quality values exist for individual bases; no much larger clone is one base distant. This specimen belongs to a study of blood T cell repertoires in COVID-19 (dated by TCRdb to 2020 to 2022). At the level of the whole study: Samples from collaborators originated in the United States, Italy and Spain and spanned both the acute and convalescent phases of COVID-19. The prospective study material was composed of cDNA or gDNA derived from T cells, B-cell-depleted T cells, or PBMCs. The dataset comprised deeply sampled blood TCRbeta repertoires from subjects exposed to, actively infected with, or recovered from COVID-19. The repertoires were released in a freely available public database meant as a resource for research on the immune response to SARS-CoV-2. The samples were drawn from two sources: the first 160 participants of the ongoing ImmuneRACE study, and 950 to 1,500 subjects contributed by 6 global collaborators. The sample metadata nearly always contained a de-identified subject ID, COVID-19 status, age in years and sex. Where available, HLA class I and class II types were taken from metadata supplied by the sample provider and were not determined by assay-based typing.

The immunoSEQ Assay, a bias-controlled multiplex PCR, was used to amplify TCRbeta CDR3 regions from genomic DNA. As for how the authors treated the data: The number of nucleated cells in each sample was estimated from the amplification of reference gene primers within the assay. Sequence reads were collapsed and filtered to measure the absolute abundance of every unique TCRbeta CDR3 rearrangement. For each sample, productive Simpson clonality was calculated as the square root of Simpson's diversity index over productive rearrangements. Entries here come from immuneACCESS through TCRdb and include only in-frame sequences with V and J called. Some clones fail to appear in such tables; in the studies checked, an unresolved V gene covers under half of the shortfall, and the cause of the remainder is unknown. V and J calls and clone size are as listed in that table; D and trimming were resolved from the DNA. The sample table records 150,000 to 200,000 clones; about four fifths of these occur just once. The ten largest account for around 12% of the sample.

CDR1 and CDR2 are drawn from the germline V gene (reference sequence): SGHKS, YYEKEE. The V end loses 3 bases and the J end loses 2 bases, and a stretch of 8 bases separates them. The cysteine opens and the phenylalanine closes a CDR3 of 13 amino acids. The sequence is cut down to CDR3 DNA, 39 bases in frame from base 1. In the prospective study, participants were about 18 to 100 years old, resided in fewer than 25 geographic areas of the United States, and were enrolled through a virtual design. In the prospective study, participants were assigned to cohorts based on the clinical history participants reported in a screening survey and a study questionnaire. For ImmuneRACE Cohort 3, a participant was defined as recovered based on two consecutive negative NP/OP PCR tests, clearance by a healthcare professional, or resolution of symptoms. In the prospective study, mobile phlebotomists collected whole blood, serum and a nasopharyngeal or oropharyngeal swab from each participant. Participants in the prospective study had the option to provide additional blood draws and questionnaires over a roughly 2-month period. Before DNA extraction, prospective study blood samples were shipped either frozen or at room temperature.

General findings and caveats noted by the study authors: Clinical and demographic metadata were provided uncurated, with the amount varying by source and participant.

The receptor was isolated from a man aged 45-65 years who had recovered from COVID-19. Sequencing used PBMCs or T cells enriched from blood (not recorded which). The rearranged segments are TRBV5-5 and TRBJ1-2, and the D gene may be TRBD1, 5 bases matching. DNA sequence: TGTGCCAGCAGCTCGGGACTGAACTATGGCTACACCTTC. Translation gives CASSSGLNYGYTF.